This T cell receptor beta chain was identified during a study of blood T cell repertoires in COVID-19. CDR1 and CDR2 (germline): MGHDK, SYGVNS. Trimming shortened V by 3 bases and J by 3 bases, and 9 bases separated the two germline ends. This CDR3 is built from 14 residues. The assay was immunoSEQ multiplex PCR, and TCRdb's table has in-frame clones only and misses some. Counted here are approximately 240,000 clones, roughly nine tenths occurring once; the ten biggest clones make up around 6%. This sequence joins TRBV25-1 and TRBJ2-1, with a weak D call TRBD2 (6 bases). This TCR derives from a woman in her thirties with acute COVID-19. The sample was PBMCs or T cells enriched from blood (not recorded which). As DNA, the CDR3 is TGTGCCAGCAGTGACGGAGGGCTCTACAATGAGCAGTTCTTC. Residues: CASSDGGLYNEQFF.